The 20 T cell receptor beta chains below were found in one sample sequenced in a study of post-analysis software for immune sequencing data. Findings of the study overall: A handful of TRBV segments were more frequent in patients than controls; TRBV5-6, TRBV5-1 and TRBV20-1 belonged to this group.

No cognate antigen is known for these TCRs. Prepared libraries of TCR beta cDNA carried unique molecular identifiers. TCRdb re-analysed the PCR reads in MiXCR, keeping a single row per CDR3 protein. The sample yields hundreds of thousands of distinct CDR3 sequences, roughly 27% seen once. Sequencing input: blood. These TCRs come from a girl aged 10-17 years with multiple sclerosis.

V is TRBV7-2 and J is TRBJ2-1; maybe TRBD2 (5 bases). V was trimmed by 5 bases and J by 0 bases, leaving 17 bases between them. The CDR3 totals 17 residues. Germline V gives CDR1 SGHTA, CDR2 FQGNSA. CDR3 nucleotides: TGTGCCAGCAGCGCCCCGGGTAGACTACGCTCCTACAATGAGCAGTTCTTC. It specifies CASSAPGRLRSYNEQFF.

A word on this clonotype: Given a much more abundant clone one base away, this may be a read error. This chain uses TRBV4-2 with TRBJ2-3, with TRBD2 matching over 14 bases. V trimming: 4 bases; J trimming: 5 bases; junction bases outside the gene matches: 5. This CDR3 comprises 16 residues. Germline lookup yields CDR1 LGHNA and CDR2 YNFKEQ. The CDR3 reads CASSPGTSGGIDTQYF. The CDR3 nucleotides are TGTGCCAGCAGCCCCGGGACTAGCGGGGGCATAGATACGCAGTATTTT.

This clonotype appeared a few times. The gene calls are TRBV24-1 and TRBJ2-1; 8 bases agree with TRBD1. Per the germline V gene, CDR1 is KGHDR and CDR2 is SFDVKD. There are 14 residues in the CDR3. The V gene end was trimmed by 3 bases and the J gene end by 12 bases; junction bases not matched to a gene: 9. CDR3 coding DNA: TGTGCCACCAGTGATCCCACGGACAGGGCAGTGCAGTTCTTC. Protein sequence: CATSDPTDRAVQFF.

This sequence joins TRBV5-1 and TRBJ2-4, with D maybe TRBD1 (6 bases). The CDR3 is 17 residues long. CDR1 is SGHRS, CDR2 YFSETQ, per germline. V lost 4 bases and J lost 0, with 17 bases in between. The CDR3: CASSPTGTQLAKNIQYF. The CDR3 bases are TGCGCCAGCAGCCCGACCGGGACACAACTAGCCAAAAACATTCAGTACTTC.

The chain joins TRBV7-2 to TRBJ2-3; D is ambiguous. This CDR3 is 15 amino acids long. The ends were cut back, 2 bases at V and 2 bases at J, with 11 bases in the middle. CDR1 and CDR2 (germline): SGHTA, FQGNSA. The CDR3 region has the DNA TGTGCCAGCAGCTTATTTGAGAGTTCCACAGATACGCAGTATTTT. It is translated as CASSLFESSTDTQYF.

The chain is built from TRBV4-1 and TRBJ1-1; TRBD1 matches 8 bases. V dropped 5 bases and J dropped 1; count of bases not matched to a gene: 3. The germline V gene has CDR1 MGHRA and CDR2 YSYEKL. The CDR3 sequence is 14 residues long. CDR3 region: CASSWDRRNTEAFF. Written as DNA, the CDR3 is TGCGCCAGCAGCTGGGACAGGCGGAACACTGAAGCTTTCTTT.

Only a few counts were recorded for this clonotype. The rearrangement links TRBV7-8 to TRBJ1-2, with D possibly matching TRBD1 (5 bases). CDR3 length: 14 amino acids. Per the germline V gene, CDR1 is SGHVS and CDR2 is FQNEAQ. The V and J ends lost 8 bases and 4 bases respectively, with 17 bases between them. CDR3 protein: CASRPPGGAYGYTF. The CDR3 DNA reads as TGTGCCAGCCGCCCCCCGGGAGGGGCCTATGGCTACACCTTC.

V is TRBV20-1 and J is TRBJ2-1; TRBD2 aligns across 9 bases. The germline V gene has CDR1 DFQATT and CDR2 SNEGSKA (reference sequence). The CDR3 is made up of 14 amino acids. Germline trimming cut 3 bases from V and 9 bases from J; bases unmatched to any gene: 9. The CDR3 reads CSARGGRACGEQFF. As DNA, the CDR3 is TGCAGTGCTAGGGGCGGGAGGGCCTGCGGTGAGCAGTTCTTC.

A note on this clonotype: One junction end disagrees with the germline gene, perhaps due to a read error. The chain recombines TRBV20-1 with TRBJ2-7; maybe TRBD2 (6 bases). This CDR3 is built from 14 residues. Germline V gene sequence: CDR1 DFQATT, CDR2 SNEGSKA (reference sequence). The CDR3 reads CSARHPGSSYERYF. In DNA, the CDR3 is TGCAGTGCTAGACACCCCGGGAGCTCCTACGAGCGGTACTTC.

The chain carries TRBV20-1 and TRBJ1-6, with 7 bases identical to TRBD1. CDR3 length equals 14 residues. V shed 5 bases, J shed 7 bases, and the junction held 8 bases outside the gene matches. CDR1 is DFQATT and CDR2 is SNEGSKA in the germline V gene (reference sequence). The CDR3 spells CSAVGTVTNSPLHF. CDR3 nucleotide sequence: TGCAGTGCTGTGGGGACAGTCACGAATTCACCCCTCCACTTT.

This clonotype was counted a single time. V is TRBV7-2 and J is TRBJ2-3, with D possibly TRBD1 on 5 matching bases. V shed 2 bases and J shed 4 bases, with 10 bases lying between them. Germline lookup yields CDR1 SGHTA and CDR2 FQGNSA. The CDR3 extends over 14 amino acids. CDR3 sequence reads: CASSLPQTADTQYF. CDR3 nucleotide sequence: TGTGCCAGCAGCTTACCTCAGACAGCAGATACGCAGTATTTT.

V gene TRBV12-5 combines with J gene TRBJ2-7; tentatively, D is TRBD1 (7 bases). Germline CDR1 is LGHNT and CDR2 is FRNRAP. There are 16 residues in the CDR3. Trimming shortened V by 2 bases and J by 5 bases, and 19 bases separated the two germline ends. CDR3 loop: CASGLPLGRGAHEQYF. DNA of the CDR3: TGTGCTAGTGGTTTGCCCCTGGGCAGGGGGGCCCACGAGCAGTACTTC. Full variable domain (missing parts from reference TRBV12-5 and TRBJ2-7): DARVTQTPRHKVTEMGQEVTMRCQPILGHNTVFWYRQTMMQGLELLAYFRNRAPLDDSGMPKDRFSAEMPDATLATLKIQPSEPRDSAVYFCASGLPLGRGAHEQYFGPGTRLTVT.

This clonotype turned up a few times. The V and J genes are TRBV4-1 and TRBJ1-2, with a weak D call TRBD1 (6 bases). The CDR3 loop spans 16 amino acids. The germline gives CDR1 MGHRA, CDR2 YSYEKL. V lost 1 base and J 9 bases, leaving 21 bases between the germline ends. CDR3 DNA sequence: TGCGCCAGCAGCCAAGCATCCACAGGGCGAGGTTATAGCTACACCTTC. Its protein product is CASSQASTGRGYSYTF.

V and J are TRBV5-1 and TRBJ2-2; TRBD2 is a possible D gene (5 bases). The CDR3 consists of 13 residues. V lost 3 bases and J lost 6, with 9 bases in between. Germline V CDR1 and CDR2: SGHRS, YFSETQ. The CDR3, as DNA: TGCGCCAGCAGCTCTGGACTCGCCGGGGAGCTGTTTTTT. Its translation is CASSSGLAGELFF.

V gene TRBV16 combines with J gene TRBJ1-2; TRBD1 might be the D (5 bases). Germline V CDR1 and CDR2: KGHSY, FQNENV. The V gene lost 8 bases and the J gene lost 8 bases, with 18 bases spanning the gap. This CDR3 comprises 13 residues. Written as DNA, the CDR3 is TGTGCCAGCGGACTGGGACGGATGGACGGCTACACCTTC. This codes for CASGLGRMDGYTF.

The rearrangement joins TRBV27 to TRBJ2-2; D is uncertain. This CDR3 has 12 amino acids. Germline CDR1 and CDR2: MNHEY and SMNVEV (reference sequence). The V gene lost 10 bases and the J gene lost 6 bases, with 12 bases spanning the gap. CDR3 sequence reads: CATRRLAGELFF. The CDR3, as DNA: TGTGCCACCAGACGTCTGGCCGGGGAGCTGTTTTTT.

The gene calls are TRBV3-1 and TRBJ2-4; no reliable D call. The J call is uncertain, as TRBJ2-5 better fits the DNA end. The CDR3 sequence is 15 residues long. Per germline, CDR1 LGHDT and CDR2 YNNKEL (reference sequence). Written as DNA, the CDR3 is TGTGCCAGCAGCCAAGACAGACGGGTACGGGAGACCCAGTACTTC. Amino acid sequence: CASSQDRRVRETQYF.

The V and J genes are TRBV6-6 and TRBJ2-5; the D gene is possibly TRBD1 (6 bases). Trimming cost V 0 bases and J 5 bases, with 10 bases left between them. From germline, CDR1 is MNHNY and CDR2 SVGAGI (reference sequence). The CDR3 covers 14 residues. CDR3 residues: CASSYSNRAETQYF. DNA of the CDR3: TGTGCCAGCAGTTACTCGAACAGGGCGGAGACCCAGTACTTC.

V usage is TRBV20-1 and J usage is TRBJ1-1; tentative D call: TRBD1 (5 bases). V was shortened by 2 bases and J by 4 bases, with 14 bases between the two germline ends. The germline gives CDR1 DFQATT, CDR2 SNEGSKA (reference sequence). This CDR3 region has 14 residues. The CDR3 is CSARTGLGGTEAFF. CDR3 sequence (DNA): TGCAGTGCTAGAACCGGCCTCGGGGGCACTGAAGCTTTCTTT.

This sequence joins TRBV19 and TRBJ1-4; no clear D. CDR1 and CDR2 (germline): LNHDA, SQIVND (reference sequence). Trimming left V 3 bases short and J 7 bases short, with 9 bases between. The CDR3 length is 13 residues. CDR3 residues: CASSIHRGEKLFF. DNA for the CDR3: TGTGCCAGTAGTATTCACCGGGGTGAAAAACTGTTTTTT.